This TCR beta chain originates from a study of cytomegalovirus exposure and HLA in healthy donors. Study-wide results and limits: Diagnosis of cytomegalovirus status made by the classifier reportedly showed high specificity and sensitivity. CMV serostatus was the only recorded immune exposure for donors. Later work associated around 18,000 TCR beta sequences with HLA alleles at 0.05 false discovery rate. Association of a missense DCLRE1C variant with TCR beta V- and J-gene trimming was reported in a later analysis.

From germline, CDR1 is LNHDA and CDR2 SQIVND (reference sequence). The CDR3 loop spans 12 amino acids. Trimming cost V 10 bases and J 7 bases; bases outside gene matches: 8. Use of 60 Vbeta and 13 Jbeta primers characterized the PCR. Data came from immunoSEQ multiplex PCR; TCRdb stores just in-frame clones and leaves some out. This table has about 90,000 clones, roughly 80% appearing once. As regards this clone: Its cognate antigen is unknown.

V is TRBV19 and J is TRBJ1-2; 8 nucleotides agree with TRBD1. The receptor was isolated from a man between 25 and 39 years old in good health and CMV-seronegative. The sample comprised PBMCs. CDR3 nucleotides: TGTGCCACCACGGACAGGGCTGGTGGCTACACCTTC. Protein: CATTDRAGGYTF.